A single sample is the source of the 5 T cell receptor beta chains below, sequenced in a study of T cell repertoires in cytomegalovirus infection. The antigens for these receptors are not known. Each CDR3 protein gets one entry after TCRdb re-called the reads with MiXCR. The sample holds over 250,000 distinct CDR3 sequences, 22% seen once. The sequenced sample was cultured PBMCs, obtained from culture after CMV antigen stimulation. Receptor source: a human donor in good health (CMV status not recorded). Some clones in this sample may be carry-over from other donors' samples.

This rearrangement joins TRBV29-1 to TRBJ2-3; 8 nucleotides align to TRBD2. V lost 4 bases and J lost 2; bases outside the gene matches: 14. The germline gives CDR1 SQVTM, CDR2 ANQGSEA. CDR3 length: 17 amino acids. The CDR3 DNA is TGCAGCGTTGGGGGCGAGGTGGCGGGAGGTAACACAGATACGCAGTATTTT. Encoded protein: CSVGGEVAGGNTDTQYF.

The rearrangement uses TRBV28 and TRBJ1-2, with a weak D call TRBD1 (5 bases). In germline, CDR1 is MDHEN, CDR2 SYDVKM. The germline V and J ends were trimmed by 5 bases and 4 bases, with 32 bases remaining between them. CDR3 length: 20 residues. The CDR3 protein is CASSRLGEQGGQLGAYGYTF. The CDR3 DNA sequence: TGTGCCAGCAGTCGCCTGGGGGAGCAGGGAGGTCAGCTTGGTGCCTATGGCTACACCTTC.

This clonotype has ten or more counts. V gene TRBV7-2 combines with J gene TRBJ2-5, with 14 nucleotides matching TRBD2. The CDR3 runs 15 residues. Germline V gene sequence: CDR1 SGHTA, CDR2 FQGNSA. Trimming removed 5 bases from V and 5 bases from J; junction bases left unmatched: 4. CDR3 nucleotides: TGTGCCAGCAGCGGACTAGCGGGAGGTGGTGAGACCCAGTACTTC. Residues: CASSGLAGGGETQYF.

This clonotype has more than one count but fewer than ten. V is TRBV7-9 and J is TRBJ2-2; D perhaps matches TRBD2 (6 bases). From germline, CDR1 is SEHNR and CDR2 FQNEAQ (reference sequence). Trimming left V 3 bases short and J 6 bases short, with 11 bases between. This CDR3 spans 14 amino acids. CDR3 sequence reads: CASSLTGAAGELFF. The CDR3, as DNA: TGTGCCAGCAGCTTGACGGGAGCGGCCGGGGAGCTGTTTTTT. The full variable domain, completed using reference TRBV7-9 and TRBJ2-2, is DTGVSQNPRHKITKRGQNVTFRCDPISEHNRLYWYRQTLGQGPEFLTYFQNEAQLEKSRLLSDRFSAERPKGSFSTLEIQRTEQGDSAMYLCASSLTGAAGELFFGEGSRLTVL.

The J gene is TRBJ1-6, the V gene TRBV4-1; D gene ambiguous. There are 16 residues in the CDR3. Between the trimmed V and J ends, which lost 3 bases and 10 bases, there was a span of 19 bases. Germline CDR1 MGHRA, CDR2 YSYEKL. CDR3 loop: CASSHAQEGFGSPLHF. The CDR3 nucleotides read TGCGCCAGCAGCCATGCCCAAGAAGGGTTTGGGTCACCCCTCCACTTT.